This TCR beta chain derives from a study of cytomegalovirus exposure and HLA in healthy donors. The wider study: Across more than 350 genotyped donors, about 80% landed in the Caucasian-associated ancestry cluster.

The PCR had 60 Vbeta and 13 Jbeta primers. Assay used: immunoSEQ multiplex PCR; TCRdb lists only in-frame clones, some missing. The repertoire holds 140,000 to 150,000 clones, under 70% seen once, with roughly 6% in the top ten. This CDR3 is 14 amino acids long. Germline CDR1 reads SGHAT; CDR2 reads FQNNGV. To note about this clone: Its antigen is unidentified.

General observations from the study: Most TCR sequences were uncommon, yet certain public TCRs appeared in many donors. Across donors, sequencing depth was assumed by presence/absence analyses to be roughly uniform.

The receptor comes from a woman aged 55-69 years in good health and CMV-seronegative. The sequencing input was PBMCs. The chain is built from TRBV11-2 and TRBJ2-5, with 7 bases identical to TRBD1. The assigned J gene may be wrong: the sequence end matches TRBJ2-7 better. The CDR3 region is CASSPPQGWFEQYF. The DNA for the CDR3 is TGTGCCAGCAGCCCCCCACAGGGGTGGTTCGAGCAGTACTTC.